This T cell receptor (beta chain) was sequenced for a study of shared clonotypes between healthy human individuals (TCRdb year 2020). About the study as a whole: The cohort included three men and a couple of women between 18 and 49 years of age. For each donor, CD4 naive and CD4 memory were each run on three plates, CD8 naive on two plates, and CD8 memory on one plate. To estimate repertoire size and how much clonotype sharing occurs between individuals, the study deeply sequenced the blood TCR repertoires of several healthy adults. Each donor's leukapheresis produced roughly between roughly 0.85 and 9.5 billion PBMCs. Libraries were prepared and TCR repertoires were sequenced by different laboratories using diverse techniques, in order to increase sequencing depth and limit assay-specific biases.

Using the deep immunoSEQ assay, multiplex PCR amplified TCR CDR3 regions from genomic DNA. Extracted genomic DNA from each cell subset was spread evenly across all wells of several immunoSEQ 96-well plates, with each plate serving as a replicate. For sorted subsets, around 200 ng genomic DNA, equal to tens of thousands of T cell genomes, was loaded into each replicate PCR. Purified libraries were measured with a Qubit 3.0 fluorometer, size-checked on a Bioanalyzer 2100, and measured again with the KAPA Library Quantification kit. A separate single-read 150-cycle Illumina NextSeq 550 flow cell was used to sequence each immunoSEQ 96-well plate. As for how the authors treated the data: Because the immunoSEQ output included only junctional sequences and no quality scores, the filtering could not be the same as the filtering used for full-length reads. To assign V/J genes and CDR3, sequences were annotated using PyIR, a Python wrapper for IgBLAST v1.9, with IMGT germline references. Any read was removed if the V/J assignment was weak (E-value above 1e-6), the CDR3 was missing, or the read contained stop codons, out-of-frame junctions, or ambiguous translated residues. V3J clonotypes were defined as sequences sharing an identical inferred V gene, J gene, and CDR3 amino acid sequence. Percentage overlap between repertoires was calculated by dividing the number of shared unique clonotypes by the size of the smaller repertoire. Repertoire richness was assessed with RTK rarefaction, the Chao1 estimator, and Recon v2.1 estimates of unobserved clonotypes. Generation probabilities were computed with OLGA for all TCRbeta clonotypes obtained by the gDNA method from four donors. Imported from immuneACCESS, the table was reduced by TCRdb to in-frame sequences with V and J called. These copies leave out some clones; in studies compared against another copy, an unresolved V gene accounts for under half, and the cause of the remainder is not known. V, J and clone size derive from that table, while D and trimming were established from the DNA sequence. Counted in this sample were about 1 million clones; about 80% of them appeared once. The top ten hold roughly 1.4% of the sample.

The donors were healthy, HIV-negative adults who had no recently reported acute infections or vaccinations. Every donor was a Caucasian adult living in Nashville, Tennessee, USA. Magnetic negative selection was used to enrich CD4+ T cells, after which naive cells were positively selected on CD45RA and the negative fraction became the memory subset. Blood was collected by leukapheresis, and PBMCs were isolated by Ficoll-Histopaque density gradient centrifugation and then cryopreserved in liquid nitrogen vapor phase. Analytical flow cytometry was used to check the purity and quantity of every magnetically sorted T cell population. Genomic DNA was isolated from every sorted fraction and measured by UV absorbance on a Nanodrop 2000c. Worth noting for this clone: Its cognate antigen has yet to be identified. No base quality values were provided; no much bigger clone lies one nucleotide off.

CDR1 and CDR2, looked up from the germline V gene, are SGHAT and FQNNGV. V lost 1 base and J lost 4 bases; the stretch between them is 10 bases long. The CDR3 contains 15 residues, cysteine and phenylalanine counted. CDR3 DNA only is kept here, 45 bases in frame from base 1. Broad study findings and their caveats: Across a few donors, 4.5% to 6.5% of naive CD4, roughly 3.5% of naive CD8, 2.3% of memory CD4, and roughly 0.4% of memory CD8 clonotypes were shared. Estimated clonotype richness was generally larger for naive than for memory subsets. Higher generation probabilities were observed for clonotypes shared by all four sorted-subset donors than for non-shared clonotypes. Based on pairwise subsampling, the degree of clonotype sharing among donors was expected to be affected by sequencing depth. Rarefaction of sorted-subset datasets indicated incomplete sequencing despite the large sequencing depth. Sampling was restricted to blood, and TCR repertoires in tissue are likely to differ from TCR repertoires in blood. Because the study included only a small number of donors, the genetic and exposure-history diversity represented was limited.

Specimen: memory CD4+ T cells sorted from blood. The cell subset or site label on this specimen signifies: CD45RA-negative fraction. The receptor comes from a young man in good health. The chain was built from TRBV11-2 and TRBJ2-2; 6 matching bases give a weak D call of TRBD1. The CDR3 loop reads CASSLAGQTTGELFF. The DNA sequence is as follows: TGTGCCAGCAGCTTAGCGGGACAAACCACCGGGGAGCTGTTTTTT.